Following are 9 T cell receptor beta chains from one sample sequenced in a study of cytomegalovirus exposure and HLA in healthy donors. Amplification used 60 Vbeta primers and 13 Jbeta primers. The repertoire was sequenced with immunoSEQ multiplex PCR; TCRdb's copy has only in-frame clones and lacks some. Found here are roughly 150,000 clones, roughly 80% of them singletons; the top ten hold 7% to 9.5%. The source material was PBMCs. Every receptor here comes from a male donor in good health and CMV-seropositive.

The gene calls are TRBV6-1 and TRBJ1-5; D might be TRBD1 (6 bases). The CDR3 is 13 residues long. V gave up 6 bases and J gave up 3 bases, with 9 bases separating them. Germline CDR1 MNHNS, CDR2 SASEGT. The CDR3: CASRGGPNQPQHF. DNA for the CDR3: TGTGCCAGCAGGGGGGGGCCCAATCAGCCCCAGCATTTT.

V is TRBV14 and J is TRBJ2-7; D unclear. V was pared by 1 base and J by 0 bases, with 10 bases between. CDR3 length equals 15 residues. Per the germline V gene, CDR1 is SGHDN and CDR2 is FVKESK. The CDR3 bases are TGTGCCAGCAGCCAAGTGTGGTCCTACTCCTACGAGCAGTACTTC. As protein: CASSQVWSYSYEQYF.

The rearrangement joins TRBV7-9 to TRBJ2-1; 11 bases map to TRBD2. The germline V gene has CDR1 SEHNR and CDR2 FQNEAQ (reference sequence). The J segment lost 6 bases and the V segment lost 5 bases, leaving 6 bases of the junction unmatched. The CDR3 is 15 residues long. CDR3 loop: CASSTGTSGTNEQFF. CDR3 bases: TGTGCCAGCAGCACCGGGACTAGCGGCACCAATGAGCAGTTCTTC.

The chain recombines TRBV2 with TRBJ1-1, with 11 positions matching TRBD1. This CDR3 is built from 13 residues. V shed 6 bases and J 4 bases; nucleotides not matched to a gene: 1. Germline V gene data show CDR1 as SNHLY and CDR2 as FYNNEI. Here the CDR3 DNA reads TGTGCCAGCAGCGGGACAGGGGGCACTGAAGCTTTCTTT. As protein: CASSGTGGTEAFF. The entire variable domain, with the rest obtained from reference TRBV2 and TRBJ1-1, is as follows: EPEVTQTPSHQVTQMGQEVILRCVPISNHLYFYWYRQILGQKVEFLVSFYNNEISEKSEIFDDQFSVERPDGSNFTLKIRSTKLEDSAMYFCASSGTGGTEAFFGQGTRLTVV.

The rearrangement uses TRBV5-1 and TRBJ1-1, with a tentative D call TRBD1 (5 bases). This CDR3 spans 16 amino acids. V was pared by 0 bases and J by 6 bases, with 18 bases between. The germline V gene has CDR1 SGHRS and CDR2 YFSETQ. In DNA, the CDR3 is TGCGCCAGCAGCTTGGATGGGGGGTTTGGGAAGGCTGAAGCTTTCTTT. Protein sequence: CASSLDGGFGKAEAFF.

The gene calls are TRBV6-1 and TRBJ1-1, with TRBD1 matching 8 bases. This CDR3 is built from 13 residues. V was pared by 7 bases and J by 9 bases, with 10 bases of the junction left unmatched. CDR1 and CDR2 from the germline V gene are MNHNS and SASEGT. Here the CDR3 reads CASNLNDRGKAFF. The CDR3 DNA is TGTGCCAGCAACCTAAATGACAGGGGAAAAGCTTTCTTT.

The V and J genes are TRBV5-6 and TRBJ2-5, with a tentative D call TRBD1 (6 bases). The CDR3 covers 13 residues. The V end lost 6 bases, the J end lost 3 bases, and 12 bases lay between the germline ends. Looked up from germline, CDR1 is SGHDT and CDR2 is YYEEEE. The CDR3 region is CASTGTGKETQYF. The CDR3 nucleotides read TGTGCCAGCACCGGAACAGGGAAAGAGACCCAGTACTTC.

V gene TRBV7-2 combines with J gene TRBJ2-7; TRBD1 matches at 7 bases. The V segment lost 1 base and the J segment 1 base; nucleotides outside the gene matches: 7. CDR1 and CDR2 (germline): SGHTA, FQGNSA. This CDR3 is 16 amino acids long. The DNA for the CDR3 is TGTGCCAGCAGCTTAGTGGGGGCGACAGGGTCCTACGAGCAGTACTTC. It yields the protein CASSLVGATGSYEQYF.

The chain joins TRBV4-3 to TRBJ2-1; a possible D gene is TRBD1 (5 bases). The CDR3 contains 13 residues. Trimming pared 4 bases from V and 7 bases from J, leaving 11 bases between. Germline V gene sequence: CDR1 LGHNA, CDR2 YSLEER. For the CDR3, the DNA is TGCGCCAGCAGCCTTGGGGCCGTTAATGAGCAGTTCTTC. Its translation is CASSLGAVNEQFF.